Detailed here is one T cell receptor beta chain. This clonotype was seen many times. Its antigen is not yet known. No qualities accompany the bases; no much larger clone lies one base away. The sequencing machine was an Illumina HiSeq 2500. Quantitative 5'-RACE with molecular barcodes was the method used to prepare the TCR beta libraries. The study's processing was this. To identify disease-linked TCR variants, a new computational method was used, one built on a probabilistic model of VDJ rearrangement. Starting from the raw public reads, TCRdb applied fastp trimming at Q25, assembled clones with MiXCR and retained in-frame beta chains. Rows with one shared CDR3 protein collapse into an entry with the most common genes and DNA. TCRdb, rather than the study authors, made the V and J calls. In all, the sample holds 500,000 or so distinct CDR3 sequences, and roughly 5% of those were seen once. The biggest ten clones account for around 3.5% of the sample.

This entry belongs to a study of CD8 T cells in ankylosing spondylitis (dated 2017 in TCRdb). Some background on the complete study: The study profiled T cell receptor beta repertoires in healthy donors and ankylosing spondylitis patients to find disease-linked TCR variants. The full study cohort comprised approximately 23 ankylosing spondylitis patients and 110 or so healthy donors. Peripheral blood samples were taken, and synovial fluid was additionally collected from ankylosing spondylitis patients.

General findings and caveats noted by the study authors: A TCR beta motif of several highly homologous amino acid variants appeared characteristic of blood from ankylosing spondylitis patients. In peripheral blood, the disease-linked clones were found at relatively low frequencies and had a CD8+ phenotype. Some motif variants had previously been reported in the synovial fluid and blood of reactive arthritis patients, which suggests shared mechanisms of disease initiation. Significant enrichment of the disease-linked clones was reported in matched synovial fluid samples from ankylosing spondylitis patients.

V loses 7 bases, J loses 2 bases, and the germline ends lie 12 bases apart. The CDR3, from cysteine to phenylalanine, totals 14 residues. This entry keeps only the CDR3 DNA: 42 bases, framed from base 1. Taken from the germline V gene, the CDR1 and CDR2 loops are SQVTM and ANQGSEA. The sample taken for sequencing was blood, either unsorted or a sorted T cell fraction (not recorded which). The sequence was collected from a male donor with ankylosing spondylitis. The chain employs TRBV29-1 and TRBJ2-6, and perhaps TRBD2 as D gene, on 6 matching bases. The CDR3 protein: CSAGTGAGANVLTF. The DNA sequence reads TGCAGCGCCGGAACGGGGGCTGGGGCCAACGTCCTGACTTTC.